Listed below are T cell receptor beta chains from one sample, sequenced in a study of blood T cell repertoires in COVID-19. Profiled with immunoSEQ multiplex PCR; TCRdb holds only in-frame clones, not every one. Here the sample spans about 94,000 clones, over 65% being singletons. Input material: peripheral blood. Receptor source: a man aged 65 to 85 with COVID-19, enrolled during active disease. CDR3s include the opening cysteine and the closing phenylalanine or tryptophan. D genes are given only for firm matches. The size field is filled for only some rows; it gives once, few, many or a size class.

v_call	cdr3_length	j_call	clone_size	d_call	cdr3_nt	cdr3_aa
TRBV7-2	14	TRBJ2-1	NA	NA	TGTGCCAGCAGCTTAATCGGACTAACGGGTGAGCAGTTCTTC	CASSLIGLTGEQFF
TRBV6-1	15	TRBJ1-5	NA	NA	TGTGCCAGCAGTGAAAGGTTGGGAGATACCCAGCCCCAGCATTTT	CASSERLGDTQPQHF
TRBV29-1	13	TRBJ2-7	NA	NA	TGCAGCGTTGGGATACAGGTCTCCTACGAGCAGTACTTC	CSVGIQVSYEQYF
TRBV5-1	14	TRBJ2-7	NA	NA	TGCGCCAGCGCGGACAATCCCCTCTCCTACGAGCAGTACTTC	CASADNPLSYEQYF
TRBV29-1	18	TRBJ1-2	NA	NA	TGCAGCGTTCCGGTTTCGTCATCCTCCACCCCCTCTAACTATGGCTACACCTTC	CSVPVSSSSTPSNYGYTF
TRBV27	18	TRBJ2-1	NA	TRBD2	TGTGCCAGCACCCCGCTGGGGGGGGGAAAGGGCTCCTACAATGAGCAGTTCTTC	CASTPLGGGKGSYNEQFF
TRBV24-1	16	TRBJ2-3	NA	NA	TGTGCCACCAGTGATAAGTCGGCGGGATACACAGATACGCAGTATTTT	CATSDKSAGYTDTQYF
TRBV11-3	15	TRBJ2-5	NA	NA	TGTGCCAGCAGCTTAGGGCGGAGGGTCGGAGAGACCCAGTACTTC	CASSLGRRVGETQYF
TRBV5-1	17	TRBJ2-3	NA	TRBD2	TGCGCCAGCAGCACACCCGGGACTAGCGGGAGCACAGATACGCAGTATTTT	CASSTPGTSGSTDTQYF
TRBV27	16	TRBJ1-5	NA	TRBD1	TGTGCCAGCAGTCCAATTGGACAGGGGGCCGATCAGCCCCAGCATTTT	CASSPIGQGADQPQHF
TRBV4-3	14	TRBJ1-4	NA	NA	TGCGCCAGCAGCCCCCTCGGGGGGAGTGAAAAACTGTTTTTT	CASSPLGGSEKLFF
TRBV5-1	15	TRBJ1-3	NA	NA	TGCGCCAGCAGCGCGGACAGTAGCTCTGGAAACACCATATATTTT	CASSADSSSGNTIYF
TRBV29-1	16	TRBJ2-6	once	TRBD1	TGCAGCGTCCCCGGGACAGCAAGCTCTGGGGCCAACGTCCTGACTTTC	CSVPGTASSGANVLTF
TRBV4-1	16	TRBJ1-4	NA	TRBD1	TGCGCCAGCAGCCAAGAATTCGGACAGGGGATAGGAAAACTGTTTTTT	CASSQEFGQGIGKLFF
TRBV7-3	19	TRBJ2-3	NA	TRBD2	TGTGCCAGCAGCTTAACCCCGCGGGGGGCTGGCGGAGGCACAGATACGCAGTATTTT	CASSLTPRGAGGGTDTQYF
TRBV6-4	17	TRBJ1-6	NA	NA	TGTGCCAGCAGTGGCGGGACGGCAAGCTCCTATAATTCACCCCTCCACTTT	CASSGGTASSYNSPLHF
TRBV6-6	15	TRBJ2-4	NA	TRBD1	TGTGCCAGCAGTTCAGGACAGGGTGGCTCCCCCATTCAGTACTTC	CASSSGQGGSPIQYF
TRBV4-1	18	TRBJ2-2	NA	TRBD2	TGCGCCAGCAGCCAAGAGAGGACTAGCGGGAGCTTGGGCGGGGAGCTGTTTTTT	CASSQERTSGSLGGELFF
TRBV28	20	TRBJ2-7	NA	NA	TGTGCCAGCAGTTTATTCTACCACTCGGACAGTTCAGGTTTAAACTACGAGCAGTACTTC	CASSLFYHSDSSGLNYEQYF
TRBV7-3	13	TRBJ2-1	NA	NA	TGTGCCAGCAGCTTAGGAGAGTACAATGAGCAGTTCTTC	CASSLGEYNEQFF
TRBV3-1/TRBV3-2	18	TRBJ2-1	NA	NA	TGTGCCAGCAGCCAAGAAAGGAGGAAGGACGTCTCTCCCAATGAGCAGTTCTTC	CASSQERRKDVSPNEQFF
TRBV28	17	TRBJ1-5	NA	NA	TGTGCCAGCAGTTTAGGCCTCGGGGATCTGAGCAATCAGCCCCAGCATTTT	CASSLGLGDLSNQPQHF
TRBV19	13	TRBJ2-7	NA	NA	TGTGCCAGCAAGTCGGCAGGGACCTACGAGCAGTACTTC	CASKSAGTYEQYF
TRBV7-3	14	TRBJ1-1	NA	NA	TGTGCCAGCAGCTTAACCGGTCCGAACACTGAAGCTTTCTTT	CASSLTGPNTEAFF
TRBV27	11	TRBJ2-7	NA	NA	TGTGCCAGCAGTCTTGCCTACGAGCAGTACTTC	CASSLAYEQYF
TRBV14	16	TRBJ2-1	NA	NA	TGTGCCAGCAGCCAAGTACAGTCGAGCTCCTACAATGAGCAGTTCTTC	CASSQVQSSSYNEQFF
TRBV19	14	TRBJ2-7	NA	TRBD2	TGTGCCAGTAGTATTGGGACTAGGGTCTACGAGCAGTACTTC	CASSIGTRVYEQYF
TRBV27	16	TRBJ2-3	NA	NA	TGTGCCAGCAGTTCGCTCACTAGGTCACCTACAGATACGCAGTATTTT	CASSSLTRSPTDTQYF
TRBV9	15	TRBJ2-3	NA	TRBD2	TGTGCCAGCAGCGGAAGCGGGATAAGGTCAGATACGCAGTATTTT	CASSGSGIRSDTQYF
TRBV3-1/TRBV3-2	14	TRBJ2-1	NA	NA	TGTGCCAGCAGCAAGAACCCATACAACAATGAGCAGTTCTTC	CASSKNPYNNEQFF
TRBV6-1	15	TRBJ2-3	NA	TRBD1	TGTGCCAGCAGAGAGACAGGGGTGAGCACAGATACGCAGTATTTT	CASRETGVSTDTQYF
TRBV7-2	16	TRBJ1-5	once	NA	TGTGCCAGCAGCTTCGGGTGGTCTGACGGCAATCAGCCCCAGCATTTT	CASSFGWSDGNQPQHF
TRBV15	20	TRBJ2-1	NA	TRBD1	TGTGCCACCAGCGGACCGGGACAGCCATTTTTTACAAGCTCCTACAATGAGCAGTTCTTC	CATSGPGQPFFTSSYNEQFF
TRBV15	17	TRBJ1-6	NA	NA	TGTGCCACCAGCAGAGTCCGGCAGGACTGGGGAAATTCACCCCTCCACTTT	CATSRVRQDWGNSPLHF
TRBV28	16	TRBJ2-1	NA	TRBD2	TGTGCCAGCAGTCCCTATCTAGCGGGAGGGCCAAATGAGCAGTTCTTC	CASSPYLAGGPNEQFF
TRBV5-4	18	TRBJ2-6	NA	TRBD1	TGTGCCAGCAGCTTGGTAGGCAGGGGGCCGGCTGGGGCCAACGTCCTGACTTTC	CASSLVGRGPAGANVLTF
TRBV5-4	16	TRBJ1-6	NA	TRBD1	TGTGCCAGCAGCCGGGGGGGGACAGTCTATAATTCACCCCTCCACTTT	CASSRGGTVYNSPLHF
TRBV3-1/TRBV3-2	18	TRBJ2-7	once	TRBD2	TGTGCCAGCAGCCAAATAAATGTACGGAGGACTAGTAACCACGAGCAGTACTTC	CASSQINVRRTSNHEQYF
TRBV24-1	14	TRBJ1-5	few	NA	TGTGCCACCAGTGCTGCCAGGGACAATCAGCCCCAGCATTTT	CATSAARDNQPQHF
TRBV19	14	TRBJ2-2	NA	TRBD1	TGTGCCAGCCGGGACAGGGGCTTGTCCGGGGAGCTGTTTTTT	CASRDRGLSGELFF
TRBV9	15	TRBJ2-4	once	TRBD1	TGTGCCAGCAGCGTAGGGGGACAGGGGGCGAACATTCAGTACTTC	CASSVGGQGANIQYF
TRBV5-4	12	TRBJ1-2	few	NA	TGTGCCAGCAGCACAGGACAGTATGGCTACACCTTC	CASSTGQYGYTF
TRBV28	12	TRBJ1-2	NA	NA	TGTGCCAGCAGTATCAGGGGCCTTGGCTACACCTTC	CASSIRGLGYTF
TRBV4-2	15	TRBJ2-5	NA	TRBD2	TGTGCCAGCAGCCAAGCCTCCGGCGGGAGTGAGACCCAGTACTTC	CASSQASGGSETQYF
TRBV6-5	15	TRBJ2-7	NA	NA	TGTGCCAGCAGTTCCTCCGGGACAACCTTCTACGAGCAGTACTTC	CASSSSGTTFYEQYF
TRBV25-1	14	TRBJ2-7	NA	NA	TGTGCCAGCAGTGTGGACATTGGGTCCTACGAGCAGTACTTC	CASSVDIGSYEQYF
TRBV28	14	TRBJ1-2	NA	TRBD1	TGTGCCAGCAGCAGTCCGGGACAGGGCTCTGGCTACACCTTC	CASSSPGQGSGYTF
TRBV7-2	15	TRBJ2-3	few	NA	TGTGCCAGCAGCCCGAGAGGGACTAGCACAGATACGCAGTATTTT	CASSPRGTSTDTQYF
TRBV28	19	TRBJ2-5	NA	NA	TGTGCCAGCAGTTTTTCCACAAATTTCGAACAGGAAAACCAAGAGACCCAGTACTTC	CASSFSTNFEQENQETQYF
TRBV28	13	TRBJ2-5	NA	NA	TGTGCCAGCAGACCACAGGGCCGTGAAACCCAGTACTTC	CASRPQGRETQYF
TRBV27	15	TRBJ2-1	NA	NA	TGTGCCAGCAGTTCTGGGAGCGAAGCCTACAATGAGCAGTTCTTC	CASSSGSEAYNEQFF
TRBV11-2	14	TRBJ2-5	NA	TRBD2	TGTGCCAGCAGCTCGGGACTAGCGCAAGAGACCCAGTACTTC	CASSSGLAQETQYF
TRBV6-2/TRBV6-3	16	TRBJ2-7	NA	TRBD2	TGTGCCAGCAGTACCTCTCTAGCGGGAGGATCCTACGAGCAGTACTTC	CASSTSLAGGSYEQYF